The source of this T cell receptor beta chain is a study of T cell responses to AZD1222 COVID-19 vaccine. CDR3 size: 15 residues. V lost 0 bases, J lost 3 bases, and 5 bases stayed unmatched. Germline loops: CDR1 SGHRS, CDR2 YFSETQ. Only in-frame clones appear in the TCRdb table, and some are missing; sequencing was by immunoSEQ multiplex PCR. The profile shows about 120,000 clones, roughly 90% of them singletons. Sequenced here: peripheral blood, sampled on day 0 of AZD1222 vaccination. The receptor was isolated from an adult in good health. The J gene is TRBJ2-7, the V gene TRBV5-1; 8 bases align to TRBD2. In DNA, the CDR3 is TGCGCCAGCAGCTTGGAAGCGGGGGTGGTCTACGAGCAGTACTTC. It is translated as CASSLEAGVVYEQYF. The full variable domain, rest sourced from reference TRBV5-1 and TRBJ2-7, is KAGVTQTPRYLIKTRGQQVTLSCSPISGHRSVSWYQQTPGQGLQFLFEYFSETQRNKGNFPGRFSGRQFSNSRSEMNVSTLELGDSALYLCASSLEAGVVYEQYFGPGTRLTVT.